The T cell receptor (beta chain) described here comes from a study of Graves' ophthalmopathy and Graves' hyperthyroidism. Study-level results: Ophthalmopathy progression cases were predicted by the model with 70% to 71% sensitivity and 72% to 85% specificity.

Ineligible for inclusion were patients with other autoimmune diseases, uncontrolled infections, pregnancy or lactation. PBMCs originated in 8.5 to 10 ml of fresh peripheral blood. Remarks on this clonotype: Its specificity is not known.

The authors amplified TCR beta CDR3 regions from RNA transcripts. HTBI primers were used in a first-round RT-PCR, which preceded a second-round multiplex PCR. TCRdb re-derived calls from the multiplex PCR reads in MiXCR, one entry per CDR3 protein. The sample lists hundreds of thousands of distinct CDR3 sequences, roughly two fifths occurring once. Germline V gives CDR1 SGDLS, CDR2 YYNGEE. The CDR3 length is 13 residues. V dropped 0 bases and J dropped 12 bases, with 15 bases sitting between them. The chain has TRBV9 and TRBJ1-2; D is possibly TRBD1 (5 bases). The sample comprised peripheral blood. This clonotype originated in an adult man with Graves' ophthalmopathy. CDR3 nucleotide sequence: TGTGCCAGCAGCGTAGCAGGGAGCTCTGGAAACACCTTC. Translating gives CASSVAGSSGNTF.